These 22 T cell receptor beta chains were all obtained from the same sample, sequenced in a study of CD8 T cells in Susac syndrome. When the RNA was reverse transcribed, random hexamers were used with an input of about 0.5 to 1 ug. Using its own MiXCR run on the immunoSEQ multiplex PCR reads, TCRdb lists one record per CDR3 protein. Of about 200,000 distinct CDR3 sequences detected, 90% to 95% appear once; the ten largest clones hold around 0.1%. Sequences were obtained from CD4+ T cells from PBMCs. The receptor set was obtained from a human donor with Susac syndrome.

The chain has TRBV6-5 and TRBJ2-7, with 9 bases matching TRBD2. The CDR3 consists of 13 residues. Germline V gives CDR1 MNHEY, CDR2 SVGAGI. With 6 bases clipped from V and 3 bases from J, the junction kept 3 bases outside the gene matches. The CDR3 is CASRAGGNYEQYF. The CDR3 region has the DNA TGTGCCAGCAGGGCGGGGGGGAACTACGAGCAGTACTTC.

The V and J genes are TRBV20-1 and TRBJ1-1, with D perhaps matching TRBD1 (5 bases). With 6 bases removed from V and 1 base from J, the gap between germline ends came to 15 bases. Germline CDR1 DFQATT, CDR2 SNEGSKA (reference sequence). The CDR3 consists of 14 residues. CDR3 loop: CSAPDPQGNTEAFF. CDR3 coding DNA: TGCAGTGCCCCAGACCCGCAGGGGAACACTGAAGCTTTCTTT.

The rearrangement uses TRBV28 and TRBJ1-3; 9 bases fit TRBD1. V shed 5 bases and J 3 bases; nucleotides not matched to a gene: 2. Germline assignment: CDR1 MDHEN and CDR2 SYDVKM. The CDR3 runs to 14 residues. The CDR3 is CASSVGQGGNTIYF. DNA of the CDR3: TGTGCCAGCAGTGTGGGACAGGGTGGAAACACCATATATTTT.

The chain uses TRBV28 and TRBJ2-5, with D uncertain. CDR1 is MDHEN and CDR2 is SYDVKM in the germline V gene. The CDR3 length is 13 residues. V lost 3 bases and J 5 bases, leaving 10 bases between the germline ends. For the CDR3, the DNA is TGTGCCAGCAGTTTTTCGATCCGGGAGACCCAGTACTTC. Translating gives CASSFSIRETQYF.

V is TRBV4-1 and J is TRBJ1-2, with TRBD1 as a possible D gene (6 bases). The CDR3 runs 15 residues. V was shortened by 4 bases and J by 5 bases, with 17 bases between the two germline ends. Looked up from germline, CDR1 is MGHRA and CDR2 is YSYEKL. CDR3 sequence (DNA): TGCGCCAGCAGCCCTGGGTCACAGGGAGGGTATGGCTACACCTTC. This encodes CASSPGSQGGYGYTF.

This clonotype was recorded a few times. The CDR3 nucleotides are TGTGCCAGTAGTCGGAACACTGAAGCTTTCTTT. Protein sequence: CASSRNTEAFF. V is TRBV19 and J is TRBJ1-1; no reliable D call. V was trimmed by 5 bases and J by 1 base, leaving 2 bases between them. CDR1 is LNHDA and CDR2 is SQIVND in the germline V gene (reference sequence). The CDR3 has 11 amino acids.

This sequence joins TRBV20-1 and TRBJ2-5; TRBD2 aligns across 8 bases. The CDR3 sequence is 13 residues long. V was pared by 6 bases and J by 2 bases, with 5 bases of the junction left unmatched. Germline values: CDR1 DFQATT, CDR2 SNEGSKA (reference sequence). For the CDR3, the DNA is TGCAGTGCCCTTCGGGGGGGACAAGAGACCCAGTACTTC. It yields the protein CSALRGGQETQYF.

The DNA of the CDR3 is TGTGCCACCAGCCAGGGAGGAGGGGAAGGCTACACCTTC. This gives the protein CATSQGGGEGYTF. This chain uses TRBV15 with TRBJ1-2, with D tentatively TRBD1 (5 bases). Per germline, CDR1 LNHNV and CDR2 YYDKDF (reference sequence). This CDR3 is built from 13 residues. Trimming cost V 5 bases and J 8 bases, with 15 bases left between them.

The chain uses TRBV24-1 and TRBJ1-2; 7 nucleotides align to TRBD1. The junction had 4 bases not matched to a gene; V was cut back by 4 bases and J by 6 bases. Germline V gene sequence: CDR1 KGHDR, CDR2 SFDVKD. The CDR3 has 13 residues. The CDR3 protein is CATSETGSDGYTF. Written as DNA, the CDR3 is TGTGCCACCAGTGAGACAGGGTCGGATGGCTACACCTTC.

The V gene is TRBV12-3 or TRBV12-4, the J gene TRBJ1-1; 9 positions match TRBD1. The CDR3 is 15 amino acids. V dropped 5 bases and J dropped 5; count of bases not matched to a gene: 9. CDR3 region: CASSPSQGARTEAFF. The CDR3 nucleotides are TGTGCCAGCAGTCCTTCACAGGGGGCGAGGACTGAAGCTTTCTTT.

The gene calls are TRBV4-1 and TRBJ2-7, with D perhaps being TRBD1 or TRBD2 (5 bases each). Germline V gene sequence: CDR1 MGHRA, CDR2 YSYEKL. V was cut by 1 base and J by 0 bases, with 16 bases left in between. The CDR3 is 17 amino acids. The CDR3 DNA sequence: TGCGCCAGCAGCCAAGGAGAACCGGGACGGAGCTCCTACGAGCAGTACTTC. Translated, it gives CASSQGEPGRSSYEQYF.

This clonotype was seen a single time. V gene TRBV19 combines with J gene TRBJ1-5; 7 bases map to TRBD1. Trimming removed 7 bases from V and 6 bases from J; junction bases left unmatched: 12. CDR1 and CDR2 from the germline V gene are LNHDA and SQIVND (reference sequence). The CDR3 contains 15 residues. CDR3 sequence: CASTSGGRGIQPQHF. The CDR3 nucleotides are TGTGCCAGTACCTCAGGGGGGAGAGGGATTCAGCCCCAGCATTTT.

The rearrangement links TRBV6-5 to TRBJ2-5; 7 bases agree with TRBD2. The CDR3 is 17 residues long. V trimming: 0 bases; J trimming: 1 base; junction bases outside the gene matches: 8. Germline CDR1 is MNHEY and CDR2 is SVGAGI. The CDR3 DNA reads TGTGCCAGCAGTTACTCCTTTAGCGGGCCCTTCCAAGAGACCCAGTACTTC. Translating gives CASSYSFSGPFQETQYF.

This rearrangement joins TRBV19 to TRBJ1-2, with TRBD1 identical over 9 bases. V gave up 4 bases and J gave up 6 bases; unmatched junction bases: 6. Germline V gene sequence: CDR1 LNHDA, CDR2 SQIVND (reference sequence). The CDR3 runs to 14 residues. CDR3 nucleotide sequence: TGTGCCAGTAGTACGGGACAGGGAAGGAATGGCTACACCTTC. Translation: CASSTGQGRNGYTF.

The gene calls are TRBV5-1 and TRBJ2-6, with D unresolved. The ends were cut back, 1 base at V and 2 bases at J, with 10 bases in the middle. The CDR3 spans 16 residues. Germline CDR1 is SGHRS and CDR2 is YFSETQ. The DNA for the CDR3 is TGCGCCAGCAGCTTGAACAGTCTGACTGGGGCCAACGTCCTGACTTTC. Encoded protein: CASSLNSLTGANVLTF.

Here the CDR3 reads CASSYSPTGASTYEQYF. DNA for the CDR3: TGTGCCAGCAGTTACTCGCCCACAGGCGCTTCAACCTACGAGCAGTACTTC. V and J are TRBV6-5 and TRBJ2-7; D perhaps matches TRBD1 (5 bases). Germline V gene lookup returns CDR1 MNHEY and CDR2 SVGAGI. The CDR3 spans 17 residues. The V gene lost 0 bases and the J gene lost 2 bases, with 17 bases spanning the gap.

This clonotype has just one count. This rearrangement joins TRBV5-1 to TRBJ2-5, with D unclear. The CDR3 length is 14 residues. Germline CDR1 is SGHRS and CDR2 is YFSETQ. V gave up 4 bases and J gave up 1 base, with 11 bases separating them. In DNA form, the CDR3 reads TGCGCCAGCAGCCCGCAGGTCACCCAAGAGACCCAGTACTTC. Protein: CASSPQVTQETQYF.

The chain combines TRBV12-5 with TRBJ2-1; D is ambiguous. Looked up from germline, CDR1 is LGHNT and CDR2 is FRNRAP. The CDR3 covers 14 residues. V dropped 3 bases and J dropped 8 bases, with 14 bases sitting between them. CDR3 region: CASGLSEPGYEQFF. The CDR3 DNA reads TGTGCTAGTGGTTTATCAGAACCGGGCTATGAGCAGTTCTTC.

The CDR3 is CSATTSGEYEQYF. The DNA of the CDR3 is TGCAGTGCCACGACTAGCGGAGAATACGAGCAGTACTTC. The rearrangement joins TRBV20-1 to TRBJ2-7; 9 bases map to TRBD2. The CDR3 runs 13 residues. Per the germline V gene, CDR1 is DFQATT and CDR2 is SNEGSKA (reference sequence). J gave up 4 bases and V 6 bases, and 7 bases lay outside the gene matches.

The V call is TRBV6-5, the J call TRBJ2-2; D is unclear. V shed 4 bases and J shed 2 bases, with 11 bases lying between them. The CDR3 contains 15 residues. The germline gives CDR1 MNHEY, CDR2 SVGAGI. CDR3 sequence: CASSLGLSNTGELFF. Written as DNA, the CDR3 is TGTGCCAGCAGTTTAGGCCTTAGTAACACCGGGGAGCTGTTTTTT.

This chain connects TRBV19 to TRBJ2-2; tentatively, D is TRBD1 or TRBD2 (5 bases each). Trimming cost V 3 bases and J 5 bases, with 16 bases left between them. Germline V gene sequence: CDR1 LNHDA, CDR2 SQIVND (reference sequence). The CDR3 spans 16 residues. For the CDR3, the DNA is TGTGCCAGTAGTATCTGGCGGCAGGGCGGGACCGGGGAGCTGTTTTTT. This codes for CASSIWRQGGTGELFF.

V is TRBV6-5 and J is TRBJ2-7, with a possible D match to TRBD1 (5 bases). This CDR3 spans 14 amino acids. The V end lost 0 bases, the J end lost 5 bases, and 11 bases lay between the germline ends. Germline CDR1 reads MNHEY; CDR2 reads SVGAGI. The CDR3 here is CASSYSQGGHEQYF. The CDR3 coding sequence is TGTGCCAGCAGTTACTCGCAGGGCGGCCACGAGCAGTACTTC.